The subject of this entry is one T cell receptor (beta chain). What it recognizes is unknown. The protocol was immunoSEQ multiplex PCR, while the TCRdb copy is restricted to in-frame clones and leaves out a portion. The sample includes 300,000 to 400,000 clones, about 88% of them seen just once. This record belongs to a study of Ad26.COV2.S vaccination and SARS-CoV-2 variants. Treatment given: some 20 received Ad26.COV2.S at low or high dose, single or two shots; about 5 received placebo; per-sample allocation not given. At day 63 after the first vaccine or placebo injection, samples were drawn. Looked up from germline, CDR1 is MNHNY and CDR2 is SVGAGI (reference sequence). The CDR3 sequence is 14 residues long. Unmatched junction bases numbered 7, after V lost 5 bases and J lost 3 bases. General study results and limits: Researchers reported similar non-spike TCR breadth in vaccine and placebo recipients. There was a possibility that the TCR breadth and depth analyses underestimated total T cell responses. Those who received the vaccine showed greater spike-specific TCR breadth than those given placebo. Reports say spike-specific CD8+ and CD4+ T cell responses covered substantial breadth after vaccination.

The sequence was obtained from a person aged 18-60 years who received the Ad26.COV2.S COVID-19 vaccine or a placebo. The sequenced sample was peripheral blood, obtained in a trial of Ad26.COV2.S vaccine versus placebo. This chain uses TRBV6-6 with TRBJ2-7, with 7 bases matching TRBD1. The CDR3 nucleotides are TGTGCCAGCAGTCCCGATGGACAGGTCTACGAGCAGTACTTC. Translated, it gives CASSPDGQVYEQYF.